This TCR beta chain was identified in a study of cytomegalovirus exposure and HLA in healthy donors. With 60 Vbeta and 13 Jbeta primers, the PCR was carried out. Sequenced by immunoSEQ multiplex PCR; TCRdb stores in-frame clones only, minus some. The data hold tens of thousands of clones, with roughly 75% observed a single time. Regarding the study as a whole: Most sequenced TCRs were rare (though some public TCRs occurred in many donors). There were over 150 TCR beta chains listed as cytomegalovirus-associated.

The donors gave bone marrow, and they were healthy. The CDR3 spans 14 residues. CDR1 is SGHTA, CDR2 FQGNSA, per germline. The trim removed 2 bases at V and 5 bases at J, leaving 5 bases unmatched. Notes on this clone: Antigen unknown.

The chain uses TRBV7-2 and TRBJ2-5, with 7 bases aligning to TRBD1. The material sequenced was PBMCs. This receptor was identified in a male donor in good health and CMV-seronegative. The CDR3 is CASSLPPGGETQYF. CDR3 sequence (DNA): TGTGCCAGCAGCTTACCCCCAGGGGGTGAGACCCAGTACTTC.